This TCR beta chain originates from a study of T cell responses to AZD1222 COVID-19 vaccine. Findings and limits, study-wide: Donors were chiefly white British, with a greater number of females, and clonal diversity was perhaps underestimated.

V was clipped by 3 bases and J by 4 bases, with 10 bases between them. The CDR3 runs to 13 residues. For this clone: The antigen is not known.

Measured with immunoSEQ multiplex PCR; TCRdb has only the in-frame clones, and not every one. The sample gives about 86,000 clones, approximately 86% of which show up once; around 5.5% is in the top ten. The receptor was isolated from an adult in good health. This sample comprised peripheral blood, obtained on day 0 of AZD1222 vaccination. The chain uses TRBV12-3 or TRBV12-4 and TRBJ2-7; weak D call: TRBD1 (5 bases). Here the CDR3 reads CASSFSGIYEQYF. The CDR3 nucleotides are TGTGCCAGCAGTTTCTCAGGGATATACGAGCAGTACTTC.